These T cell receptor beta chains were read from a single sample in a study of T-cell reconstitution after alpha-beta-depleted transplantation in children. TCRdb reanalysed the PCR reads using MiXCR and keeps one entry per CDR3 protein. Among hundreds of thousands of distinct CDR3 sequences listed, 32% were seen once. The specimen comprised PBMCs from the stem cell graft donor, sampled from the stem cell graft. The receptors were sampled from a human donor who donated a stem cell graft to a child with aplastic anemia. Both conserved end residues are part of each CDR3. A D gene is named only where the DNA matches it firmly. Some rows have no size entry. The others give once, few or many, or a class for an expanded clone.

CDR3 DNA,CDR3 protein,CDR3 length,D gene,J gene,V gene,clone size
TGTGCCAGCAGCCAGGGGGCTAACCAGCCCCAGCATTTT,CASSQGANQPQHF,13,TRBD1,TRBJ1-5,TRBV6-6,few
TGTGCCAGCAGCTTGTCGGTGGGGAGCCAAGAGACCCAGTACTTC,CASSLSVGSQETQYF,15,.,TRBJ2-5,TRBV5-4,.
TGTGCCAGCTCACCAGGGCAGGGGCTGTTTCAGCCCCAGCATTTT,CASSPGQGLFQPQHF,15,.,TRBJ1-5,TRBV18,.
TGTGCCATCAGGGGACAGGGGGGGAACACTGAAGCTTTCTTT,CAIRGQGGNTEAFF,14,TRBD1,TRBJ1-1,TRBV10-3,few
TGTGCCAGCAGCCCAATAGGACAGAACCTGAACACTGAAGCTTTCTTT,CASSPIGQNLNTEAFF,16,.,TRBJ1-1,TRBV9,.
TGTGCCAGTAGTCTAGGTCACGTTGGAGATACGCAGTATTTT,CASSLGHVGDTQYF,14,.,TRBJ2-3,TRBV19,few
TGTGCCAGCCTTTGGCTAGCGGGTAATGAGCAGTTCTTC,CASLWLAGNEQFF,13,TRBD2,TRBJ2-1,TRBV5-5,few
TGTGCCAGCAGCTTAGGCTGGGCCGGGGAGCTGTTTTTT,CASSLGWAGELFF,13,.,TRBJ2-2,TRBV7-2,.
TGCAGTGCTAGTATAGCGGGAGGTTCGAATAGCAATGAGCAGTTCTTC,CSASIAGGSNSNEQFF,16,TRBD2,TRBJ2-1,TRBV20-1,few
TGTGCCAGCAGCCAAGAAGTGGGTGAGCAGTTCTTC,CASSQEVGEQFF,12,.,TRBJ2-1,TRBV14,.
TGTGCCAGCAGCTACGGGACAGGGTGGGCGCCCCAGCATTTT,CASSYGTGWAPQHF,14,TRBD1,TRBJ1-5,TRBV5-5,few
TGCAGTGCTTTTACAGGGGACACCGGGGAGCTGTTTTTT,CSAFTGDTGELFF,13,TRBD1,TRBJ2-2,TRBV20-1,few
TGTGCCAGCAGCTTTGGGGGCCAGACTGAAGCTTTCTTT,CASSFGGQTEAFF,13,.,TRBJ1-1,TRBV5-6,few
TGTGCCAGCAGTCTGACGCTCCGGGACACCTATGGCTACACCTTC,CASSLTLRDTYGYTF,15,.,TRBJ1-2,TRBV12-3/TRBV12-4,few
TGCAGTGCTACCCAACTCGAGGGTAGCGGGAGTCGGTACAATGAGCAGTTCTTC,CSATQLEGSGSRYNEQFF,18,TRBD2,TRBJ2-1,TRBV20-1,few
TGTGCCAGCAAGACAGGGGTTGGGGCCAACGTCCTGACTTTC,CASKTGVGANVLTF,14,TRBD1,TRBJ2-6,TRBV5-5,many
TGTGCCAGTAGTATTCAGGGGGTCTTCACTGAAGCTTTCTTT,CASSIQGVFTEAFF,14,TRBD1,TRBJ1-1,TRBV19,.
TGTGCCAGCAGTTCCGATGAGCAGTTCTTC,CASSSDEQFF,10,.,TRBJ2-1,TRBV12-3/TRBV12-4,few
TGTGCCAGCAGTTCTACACCTAGCAATCAGCCCCAGCATTTT,CASSSTPSNQPQHF,14,.,TRBJ1-5,TRBV28,.
TGTGCCAGCAGCCGCCGCTCTGGGACTCACAATCAGCCCCAGCATTTT,CASSRRSGTHNQPQHF,16,.,TRBJ1-5,TRBV12-3/TRBV12-4,few
TGTGCCAGCAGCTTTTCATCAGGGGGAGAGACCCAGTACTTC,CASSFSSGGETQYF,14,TRBD1,TRBJ2-5,TRBV7-2,many
TGCAGTGCTAGAGATAACTCTTTTCTGCCCCAGCATTTT,CSARDNSFLPQHF,13,.,TRBJ1-5,TRBV20-1,few
TGTGCCAGCTTAGGCGGACAGTTAGCCAAAAACATTCAGTACTTC,CASLGGQLAKNIQYF,15,.,TRBJ2-4,TRBV7-2,.
TGTGCCAGCAGCCCCGCGGTCGGGTCCAATGAGCAGTTCTTC,CASSPAVGSNEQFF,14,.,TRBJ2-1,TRBV6-1,.
TGTGCCAGTATCCCCAGGGGCCCCGTGGGCACTGAAGCTTTCTTT,CASIPRGPVGTEAFF,15,.,TRBJ1-1,TRBV19,few
TGTGCCAGCAGTGGGACAGGGGTACGAGGGCCCCAGCATTTT,CASSGTGVRGPQHF,14,TRBD1,TRBJ1-5,TRBV6-1,few
TGTGCCTGGAGTGTTACGGGACAGGGGTTCCAGCCCCAGCATTTT,CAWSVTGQGFQPQHF,15,TRBD1,TRBJ1-5,TRBV30,.
TGTGCCAGCAGTTTTGGCGGGAGCCACGAGCAGTACTTC,CASSFGGSHEQYF,13,TRBD2,TRBJ2-7,TRBV6-2/TRBV6-3,.
TGTGCCATCAGTGAGTCGAGTGTACAGGGTTCCCGCACAGATACGCAGTATTTT,CAISESSVQGSRTDTQYF,18,.,TRBJ2-3,TRBV10-3,many
TGTGCCAGCAGTTTAGGGAGGCTAGCGGGAGTGATGGAGACCCAGTACTTC,CASSLGRLAGVMETQYF,17,TRBD2,TRBJ2-5,TRBV12-3/TRBV12-4,.
TGTGCCAGTAGCCCGGGCCTCAATCAGCCCCAGCATTTT,CASSPGLNQPQHF,13,.,TRBJ1-5,TRBV19,many
TGTGCCAGCAGTTTGGGGCAGGGACCCCACGAGCAGTACTTC,CASSLGQGPHEQYF,14,.,TRBJ2-7,TRBV6-2/TRBV6-3,.
TGTGCCAGCAGTTTCTCCGGAACAGCCTACGAGCAGTACTTC,CASSFSGTAYEQYF,14,.,TRBJ2-7,TRBV12-3/TRBV12-4,.
TGTGCTAGTGCCCCGACTAGCGGGACCTACGAGCAGTACTTC,CASAPTSGTYEQYF,14,TRBD2,TRBJ2-7,TRBV12-5,.
TGTGCCACCAGAGCGGGAGCGTACAATGAGCAGTTCTTC,CATRAGAYNEQFF,13,TRBD2,TRBJ2-1,TRBV24-1,.
TGTGCCATCAGTGAGTCGCTGGGGTCCACCGGGGAGCTGTTTTTT,CAISESLGSTGELFF,15,.,TRBJ2-2,TRBV10-3,few
TGTGCCAGCAGAACCGTGGGGGGGGAGACCCAGTACTTC,CASRTVGGETQYF,13,TRBD2,TRBJ2-5,TRBV7-2,few
TGCAGCGTTGCCCAATTTGATCAGGGGAGAGCTTTCTTT,CSVAQFDQGRAFF,13,.,TRBJ1-1,TRBV29-1,.
TGTGCCAGCAGTATTGACAGGGAGGGGCGCGAGCAGTACTTC,CASSIDREGREQYF,14,.,TRBJ2-7,TRBV12-3/TRBV12-4,few
TGTGCCAGCAGCCCCTCACGTGGCTACACCTTC,CASSPSRGYTF,11,.,TRBJ1-2,TRBV5-8,few
TGTGCCACCAGCAGAGGGGACAGGACCTACGAGCAGTACTTC,CATSRGDRTYEQYF,14,TRBD1,TRBJ2-7,TRBV15,.
TGCGCCAGCAGCGATGAGTTGGGTCGCACAGATACGCAGTATTTT,CASSDELGRTDTQYF,15,.,TRBJ2-3,TRBV4-3,.
TGCGCCAGCAAGACAGGTCCCAATCAGCCCCAGCATTTT,CASKTGPNQPQHF,13,.,TRBJ1-5,TRBV5-1,few
TGTGCCTGGAGGCTAACTTGGGACTCAACTAACTATGGCTACACCTTC,CAWRLTWDSTNYGYTF,16,.,TRBJ1-2,TRBV30,few
TGTGCCAGCAGTCCACAGATATCAGCGGGAGTTGGCTACGAGCAGTACTTC,CASSPQISAGVGYEQYF,17,TRBD2,TRBJ2-7,TRBV12-3/TRBV12-4,.
TGTGCTAGTGGCCGGGACAGGGCGAACGGAAACACCATATATTTT,CASGRDRANGNTIYF,15,TRBD1,TRBJ1-3,TRBV12-5,few
TGTGCCAGCAGCTCTAGAAGGGACAGACCCAATGAGCAGTTCTTC,CASSSRRDRPNEQFF,15,TRBD1,TRBJ2-1,TRBV7-8,few
TGTGCCAGCAGCGTTGGTTCGCTTGGTCCAGAGACCCAGTACTTC,CASSVGSLGPETQYF,15,.,TRBJ2-5,TRBV9,.
TGCAGTGCTCCCAGGGGAAGCGGGAGCAGGGAGACCCAGTACTTC,CSAPRGSGSRETQYF,15,TRBD2,TRBJ2-5,TRBV20-1,few
TGCAGCGTTGGCAGCCGACAGGGGCCTTACAATGAGCAGTTCTTC,CSVGSRQGPYNEQFF,15,TRBD1,TRBJ2-1,TRBV29-1,few
TGTGCCAGCAGCGCGACTAGGAGGGGGAGCTCCTACAATGAGCAGTTCTTC,CASSATRRGSSYNEQFF,17,.,TRBJ2-1,TRBV6-2/TRBV6-3,few
TGTGCCAGCTCCCCTCCGGTGGTAGCGGTTCCCATTGAGCAGTTCTTC,CASSPPVVAVPIEQFF,16,.,TRBJ2-1,TRBV18,few
TGTGCCAGCAGCCAAGATCGACAGCTCCCGGGGAATGAGCAGTTCTTC,CASSQDRQLPGNEQFF,16,.,TRBJ2-1,TRBV4-2,.
TGCGCCAGCAGCACGGACGCAACGATTACAGATACGCAGTATTTT,CASSTDATITDTQYF,15,.,TRBJ2-3,TRBV5-1,.
TGTGCCAGCTCACCATACAACGGGATGGTTGGTGAGACCCAGTACTTC,CASSPYNGMVGETQYF,16,.,TRBJ2-5,TRBV18,.
TGTGCCAGCAGCTACTTGGGCAGTGACACCGGGGAGCTGTTTTTT,CASSYLGSDTGELFF,15,.,TRBJ2-2,TRBV27,few
TGTGCCAGTAGTATAGAAGGGACAGGCTACAATGAGCAGTTCTTC,CASSIEGTGYNEQFF,15,TRBD1,TRBJ2-1,TRBV19,.